This TCR beta chain came from a study of shared clonotypes between healthy human individuals. Notes on this clone: The antigen is not known.

Naive CD8 cells, CD45RO-negative and positively selected for CCR7, excluded terminally differentiated effector memory CD45RA+ cells. Trimming shortened V by 7 bases and J by 4 bases, and 7 bases separated the two germline ends. Germline V lookup: CDR1 SNHLY, CDR2 FYNNEI. The CDR3 length is 12 residues. Sequencing used immunoSEQ multiplex PCR; TCRdb keeps in-frame clones, though not all of them. The table lists 560,000 or so clones, around 96% of them singletons, with about 0.11% in the top ten. The study's findings and limits: Some clonotypes were shared by all four sorted-subset donors, while others were not shared. The non-shared ones had lower generation probabilities than the shared ones.

The sample was naive CD8+ T cells sorted from blood. V and J are TRBV2 and TRBJ1-4; D is unresolved. The sequence derives from a woman in her thirties in good health. CDR3 amino acids: CASTQFNEKLFF. CDR3 in DNA: TGTGCCAGCACGCAGTTTAATGAAAAACTGTTTTTT.